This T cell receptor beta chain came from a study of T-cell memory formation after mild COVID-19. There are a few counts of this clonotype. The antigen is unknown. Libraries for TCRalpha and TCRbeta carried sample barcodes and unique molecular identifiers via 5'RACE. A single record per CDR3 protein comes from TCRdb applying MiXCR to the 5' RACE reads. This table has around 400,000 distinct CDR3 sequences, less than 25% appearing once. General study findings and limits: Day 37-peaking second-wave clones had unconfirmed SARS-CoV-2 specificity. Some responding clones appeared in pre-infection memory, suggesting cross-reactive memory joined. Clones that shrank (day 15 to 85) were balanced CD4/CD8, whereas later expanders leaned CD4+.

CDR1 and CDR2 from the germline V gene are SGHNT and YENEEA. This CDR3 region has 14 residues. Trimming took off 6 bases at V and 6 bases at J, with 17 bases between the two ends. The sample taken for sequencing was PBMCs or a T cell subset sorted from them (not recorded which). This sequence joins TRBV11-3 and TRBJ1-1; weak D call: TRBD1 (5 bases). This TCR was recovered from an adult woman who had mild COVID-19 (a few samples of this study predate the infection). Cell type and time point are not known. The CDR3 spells CASRSRGWGPEAFF. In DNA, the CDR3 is TGTGCCAGCAGGTCCAGAGGGTGGGGACCTGAAGCTTTCTTT.